The rows below give T cell receptor beta chains drawn from one sample of a study of T cells after posttransplantation cyclophosphamide. TCRdb's copy holds only in-frame clones and misses some; the assay was immunoSEQ multiplex PCR. The repertoire consists of several thousand clones, with almost 75% occurring once and the leading ten covering about 20%. Sample: PBMCs, taken 1,400 to 1,500 days after allogeneic stem cell transplant with posttransplant cyclophosphamide. The receptors originated from a young adult male patient who received an allogeneic stem cell transplant from a related donor, was CMV-positive, and had acute GVHD only. The graft donor may account for some of the T cells. Each CDR3 is given with its conserved first and last residue. D genes are given only for firm matches. Part of the rows lack a size; the others show once, few, many or a class for expanded clones.

V gene	D gene	J gene	clone size	CDR3 DNA	CDR3 protein
TRBV6-5	NA	TRBJ1-1	NA	TGTGCCAGCAGTAGTTCTGGACTGGGCGGTGAAGCTTTCTTT	CASSSSGLGGEAFF
TRBV19	TRBD1	TRBJ1-1	NA	TGTGCCAGTGAGCCGGGACAGGGCACTGAAGCTTTCTTT	CASEPGQGTEAFF
TRBV5-4	TRBD1	TRBJ1-1	NA	TGTGCCAGCAGCTTGAGCGACAGGGGCACTGAAGCTTTCTTT	CASSLSDRGTEAFF
TRBV7-6	NA	TRBJ1-3	NA	TGTGCCAGCAGCTTAGCGGGACTTAGCTCTGGAAACACCATATATTTT	CASSLAGLSSGNTIYF
TRBV5-1	NA	TRBJ2-2	NA	TGCGCCAGCAGCCCCTCCACCCAGTACACCGGGGAGCTGTTTTTT	CASSPSTQYTGELFF
TRBV6-1	TRBD2	TRBJ2-7	few	TGTGCCAGCAGTGAAGGAGCGGGGGCAATATACGAGCAGTACTTC	CASSEGAGAIYEQYF
TRBV10-2	NA	TRBJ1-6	NA	TGCGCCAGCAGTGGTGTCAGGGCTGGTTCACCCCTCCACTTT	CASSGVRAGSPLHF
TRBV19	NA	TRBJ1-2	NA	TGTGCCAGTAGTGACCCCTTCGCACACAGGGCTACTAACTATGGCTACACCTTC	CASSDPFAHRATNYGYTF
TRBV6-1	NA	TRBJ1-2	NA	TGTGCCAGCAGTGCGAAGACTGCCGGAGGTGGCTACACCTTC	CASSAKTAGGGYTF
TRBV30	TRBD1	TRBJ1-2	NA	TGTGCCTGGAGTAAGGGGGCGTACGAGGGCTACACCTTC	CAWSKGAYEGYTF
TRBV10-3	NA	TRBJ1-1	NA	TGTGCCATCAGTGAATTAGTGGCCGGGACTGAAGCTTTCTTT	CAISELVAGTEAFF
TRBV7-9	TRBD1	TRBJ1-3	NA	TGTGCCAGCAGCTTAAGGAAGGGACAGGACCCTGGTAGCGGAAACACCATATATTTT	CASSLRKGQDPGSGNTIYF
TRBV27	TRBD1	TRBJ1-2	NA	TGTGCCAGCAGTTTAGCAGGGGGCGGGGGCTACACCTTC	CASSLAGGGGYTF
TRBV27	TRBD2	TRBJ2-7	NA	TGTGCCAGCAGACTAGCGGGGGAGCAGTACTTC	CASRLAGEQYF
TRBV4-2	TRBD1	TRBJ2-7	NA	TGTGCCAGCAGCCCCGCTACAATGACAGGGTACGAGCAGTACTTC	CASSPATMTGYEQYF
TRBV4-3	NA	TRBJ2-3	NA	TGCGCCAGCAGCCAAGAGGCGGGGCGCGCCACAGATACGCAGTATTTT	CASSQEAGRATDTQYF
TRBV4-3	NA	TRBJ2-3	NA	TGCGCCAGCAGCCAAGATAGTCTAGCGTCAGATACGCAGTATTTT	CASSQDSLASDTQYF
TRBV19	NA	TRBJ1-1	NA	TGTGCCAGTAACCTGGGCCACTCGAACACTGAAGCTTTCTTT	CASNLGHSNTEAFF
TRBV30	TRBD1	TRBJ1-4	NA	TGTGCCTGGAGCAAGCAACAGGGGATAAATGAAAAACTGTTTTTT	CAWSKQQGINEKLFF
TRBV11-2	NA	TRBJ2-7	NA	TGTGCCAGCAGCCTCGGGGGGCACTCCTACGAGCAGTACTTC	CASSLGGHSYEQYF
TRBV6-1	NA	TRBJ2-7	once	TGTGCCAGCAGTGACAAGGGCAGGGTCTACGAGCAGTACTTC	CASSDKGRVYEQYF
TRBV5-8	NA	TRBJ1-3	NA	TGTGCCAGCAGCCTAGGACAGGGAAACACCATATATTTT	CASSLGQGNTIYF
TRBV4-3	NA	TRBJ1-2	NA	TGCGCCAGCAACCAGGCAGGGTACTATGGCTACACCTTC	CASNQAGYYGYTF
TRBV28	NA	TRBJ1-1	NA	TGTGCCAGCAGCTCCGGGGGGGGGCGGACTGAAGCTTTCTTT	CASSSGGGRTEAFF
TRBV15	NA	TRBJ1-3	NA	TGTGCCACCAGCAGAGATATCAGGGCAATCTCTGGAAACACCATATATTTT	CATSRDIRAISGNTIYF
TRBV7-9	TRBD1	TRBJ2-7	once	TGTGCCAGCAGCTTAGAGGCAGGACAGGCGTCCTACGAGCAGTACTTC	CASSLEAGQASYEQYF
TRBV29-1	TRBD1	TRBJ2-3	once	TGCAGCTCCAAGGGGACAGGGACCGGGACAGATACGCAGTATTTT	CSSKGTGTGTDTQYF
TRBV11-2	NA	TRBJ2-1	NA	TGTGCCAGCAGCTTAGGGCTTGGGGGAGGAGAGCAGTTCTTC	CASSLGLGGGEQFF
TRBV27	NA	TRBJ1-1	NA	TGTGCCAGCAGTCTCCGGACGGGGATTGAAGCTTTCTTT	CASSLRTGIEAFF
TRBV4-3	NA	TRBJ1-5	NA	TGCGCCAGCAGCCAAGACATTCGGGGGGGCAATCAGCCCCAGCATTTT	CASSQDIRGGNQPQHF
TRBV19	NA	TRBJ1-1	NA	TGTGCCAGTATTCGCGGGGGAACCACTGAAGCTTTCTTT	CASIRGGTTEAFF
TRBV5-6	NA	TRBJ1-5	NA	TGTGCCAGCAGCTCCAACGCCTATAGCAATCAGCCCCAGCATTTT	CASSSNAYSNQPQHF
TRBV5-1	NA	TRBJ1-1	NA	TGCGCCAGCAGCCCCCGGGAGGGGAACACTGAAGCTTTCTTT	CASSPREGNTEAFF
TRBV10-3	NA	TRBJ1-2	few	TGTGCCATCAGTGAGTCCATACAGGGAAACTATGGCTACACCTTC	CAISESIQGNYGYTF
TRBV2	NA	TRBJ1-1	NA	TGTGCCAGCAGTGAAGTAATTACTGAAGCTTTCTTT	CASSEVITEAFF
TRBV5-6	TRBD1	TRBJ1-2	NA	TGTGCCAGCAGCCTACCCGAAGGGGGCGGCTACACCTTC	CASSLPEGGGYTF
TRBV4-1	NA	TRBJ2-2	few	TGCGCCAGCAGCCATCCCCGGACTTCACCGGAGCTGTTTTTT	CASSHPRTSPELFF
TRBV28	NA	TRBJ1-5	NA	TGTGCCAGCAGTTTAGTTAGCCGACTTAGCAATCAGCCCCAGCATTTT	CASSLVSRLSNQPQHF
TRBV11-2	NA	TRBJ2-2	few	TGTGCCAGCATCACTAACGGGGGGCTGGCCGGGGAGCTGTTTTTT	CASITNGGLAGELFF
TRBV7-9	TRBD1	TRBJ1-2	NA	TGTGCCAGCAGCCTAGCCGGACAGGCGGAAAGGCGCACCTTC	CASSLAGQAERRTF
TRBV4-2	NA	TRBJ2-7	NA	TGTGCCAGCAGCCAAGACGGGGTCACCTACGAGCAGTACTTC	CASSQDGVTYEQYF
TRBV5-1	NA	TRBJ2-7	NA	TGCGCCAGCAGTGTCACCGGGACTCTAAACCCTCTCGAGCAGTACTTC	CASSVTGTLNPLEQYF
TRBV5-5	TRBD1	TRBJ1-2	NA	TGTGCCAGCAGCTTGGAGACAGGGGGTCTGGGGGGCTACACCTTC	CASSLETGGLGGYTF
TRBV11-2	TRBD2	TRBJ2-1	NA	TGTGCCAGCAGCCCAGCGGGGGCCTACTACAATGAGCAGTTCTTC	CASSPAGAYYNEQFF
TRBV6-1	NA	TRBJ2-3	NA	TGTGCCAGCAAGGGCAGGGCCCTTTCAGATACGCAGTATTTT	CASKGRALSDTQYF
TRBV6-1	NA	TRBJ1-1	medium-sized	TGTGCCAGCAGTGAAGCGTCGGGGATATTGAACACTGAAGCTTTCTTT	CASSEASGILNTEAFF
TRBV7-9	TRBD1	TRBJ2-3	few	TGTGCCAGCAGCTCACGGACAGGGCGGAAAGATACGCAGTATTTT	CASSSRTGRKDTQYF
TRBV6-5	NA	TRBJ1-2	NA	TGTGCCAGCAGGGACGGCGGGGGCGGTGGGTATGGCTACACCTTC	CASRDGGGGGYGYTF
TRBV5-1	TRBD2	TRBJ2-3	once	TGCGCCAGCAGCACTAGCGGGGGCACAGATACGCAGTATTTT	CASSTSGGTDTQYF
TRBV10-1	NA	TRBJ1-5	few	NA	CASSTSDRDGFQPQHF
TRBV21-1	NA	TRBJ1-1	NA	TGTGCCAGCCTACACCGGACAGGGGGCACTGAAGCTTTCTTT	CASLHRTGGTEAFF
TRBV4-2	NA	TRBJ2-7	NA	TGTGCCAGCAGCCAAGAGGGCACTAGGCACGAGCAGTACTTC	CASSQEGTRHEQYF